The entry below describes one T cell receptor (beta chain). Authors' data handling: Counts of nucleated cells, estimated from reference gene primer amplification, were obtained. Only in-frame clones appear in the TCRdb table, and some are missing; sequencing was by immunoSEQ multiplex PCR. V, J and clone size reflect that table, while D and trimming were determined from the DNA. The sample has approximately 240,000 clones; roughly 81% are singletons. Germline V gives CDR1 SGDLS, CDR2 YYNGEE. The CDR3 has 15 residues. Trimming removed 0 bases at V and 0 bases at J, with 9 bases between. This specimen comes from a study of blood T cell repertoires in COVID-19. Study context: Sites in the United States, Italy and Spain provided acute and convalescent COVID-19 samples. The analysed material was cDNA or gDNA that came from T cells, B-cell-depleted T cells, or PBMCs.

The chain has TRBV9 and TRBJ1-1, with D unclear. The clonotype originates from a man over 45 with acute or convalescent COVID-19. Sequences were obtained from peripheral blood. The CDR3 reads CASSVGPTLNTEAFF. The DNA of the CDR3 is TGTGCCAGCAGCGTAGGTCCCACTTTGAACACTGAAGCTTTCTTT.